This T cell receptor (beta chain) was recorded in a study of T cells in Graves' hyperthyroidism and ophthalmopathy. Germline V gene lookup returns CDR1 DFQATT and CDR2 SNEGSKA (reference sequence). The trim removed 2 bases at V and 5 bases at J, leaving 6 bases unmatched. The CDR3 has 14 residues. Authors of the study amplified TCR beta CDR3 regions from RNA transcripts. HTBI primers were the set used in a first-round RT-PCR of the TCR CDR3. Each CDR3 protein gets one entry after TCRdb re-called the multiplex PCR reads with MiXCR. The sample gives a few hundred thousand distinct CDR3 sequences, roughly 20% of which show up once; 26% is in the top ten.

This clonotype was sampled from a man aged 18 to 30 with Graves' hyperthyroidism. The chain combines TRBV20-1 with TRBJ2-5; 9 bases agree with TRBD1. The sequencing sample was made of blood. The CDR3 region has the DNA TGCAGTGCTAGACTGGGACAGGGTTGGGAGACCCAGTACTTC. Translation: CSARLGQGWETQYF.